This TCR beta chain was sequenced for a study of cytotoxic CD8 clonotypes in ibrutinib-treated CLL. Study as a whole: For this cohort, patients were about a dozen relapsed/refractory and approximately 15 treatment-naive, while 17 were IGHV unmutated.

Broader study findings: Public clonotypes showed up rarely, and on treatment they shrank or held steady.

Generated by immunoSEQ multiplex PCR, the TCRdb table keeps only in-frame clones and is missing some. This table holds 300,000 to 350,000 clones, 80% found once. A note on this clone: Its antigen is as yet unknown.

The TCR comes from a human donor with chronic lymphocytic leukemia. Sequencing used PBMCs, obtained before ibrutinib treatment.

The CDR3 protein is CATSPNSGRTPYEQYF. As DNA, the CDR3 is TGTGCCACCAGCCCAAATAGCGGGAGGACCCCTTACGAGCAGTACTTC. The rearrangement joins TRBV15 to TRBJ2-7; 10 bases line up with TRBD2. Trimming at V came to 5 bases and at J to 4 bases, leaving 11 bases not matched to a gene. Germline CDR1 reads LNHNV; CDR2 reads YYDKDF (reference sequence). This CDR3 region has 16 residues.